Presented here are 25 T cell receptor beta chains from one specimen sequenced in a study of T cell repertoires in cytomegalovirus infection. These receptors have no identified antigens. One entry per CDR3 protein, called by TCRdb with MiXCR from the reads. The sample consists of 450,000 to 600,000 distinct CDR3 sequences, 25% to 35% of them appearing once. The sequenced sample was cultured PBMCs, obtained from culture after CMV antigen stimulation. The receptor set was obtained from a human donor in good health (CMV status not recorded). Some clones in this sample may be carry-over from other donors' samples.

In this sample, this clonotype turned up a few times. CDR3 sequence (DNA): TGTGCCAGCAGCTTCGGGACCGGGACGGGGGAAAAACTGTTTTTT. It codes for CASSFGTGTGEKLFF. The V and J genes are TRBV7-6 and TRBJ1-4; tentative D call: TRBD1 (5 bases). The CDR3 loop spans 15 amino acids. Per the germline V gene, CDR1 is SGHVS and CDR2 is FNYEAQ. Trimming pared 3 bases from V and 8 bases from J, leaving 16 bases between.

CDR3 nucleotides: TGTGCCAGCAGCACCGAAGGGAGGGGAAAGGCTGAAGCTTTCTTT. Translation gives CASSTEGRGKAEAFF. The chain joins TRBV28 to TRBJ1-1, with D possibly TRBD1 on 5 matching bases. The germline V gene has CDR1 MDHEN and CDR2 SYDVKM. CDR3 length: 15 residues. V shed 6 bases and J shed 6 bases, with 20 bases lying between them.

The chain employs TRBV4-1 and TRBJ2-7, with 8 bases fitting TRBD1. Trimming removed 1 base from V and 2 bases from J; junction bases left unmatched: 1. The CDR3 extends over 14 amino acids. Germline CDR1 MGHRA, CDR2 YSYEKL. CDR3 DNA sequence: TGCGCCAGCAGCCAAGTGGACAGGGCCTACGAGCAGTACTTC. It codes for CASSQVDRAYEQYF.

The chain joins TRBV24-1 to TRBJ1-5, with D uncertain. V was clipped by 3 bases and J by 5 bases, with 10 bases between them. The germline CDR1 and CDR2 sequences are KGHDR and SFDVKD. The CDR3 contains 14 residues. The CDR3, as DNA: TGTGCCACCAGTGATCAATGGTTCGATCAGCCCCAGCATTTT. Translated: CATSDQWFDQPQHF.

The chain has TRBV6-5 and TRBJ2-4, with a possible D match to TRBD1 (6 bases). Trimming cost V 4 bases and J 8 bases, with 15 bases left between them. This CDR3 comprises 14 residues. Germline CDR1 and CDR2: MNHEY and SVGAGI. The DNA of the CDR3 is TGTGCCAGCAGTTCGTACGTCAGGGGTGACATTCAGTACTTC. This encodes CASSSYVRGDIQYF.

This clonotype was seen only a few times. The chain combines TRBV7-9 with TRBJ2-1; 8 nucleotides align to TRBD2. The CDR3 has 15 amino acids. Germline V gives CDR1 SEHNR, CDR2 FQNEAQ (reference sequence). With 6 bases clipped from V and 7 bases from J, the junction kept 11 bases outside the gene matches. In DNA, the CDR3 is TGTGCCAGCAGGGACGGGCGGGGGGCAATGAATGAGCAGTTCTTC. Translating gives CASRDGRGAMNEQFF.

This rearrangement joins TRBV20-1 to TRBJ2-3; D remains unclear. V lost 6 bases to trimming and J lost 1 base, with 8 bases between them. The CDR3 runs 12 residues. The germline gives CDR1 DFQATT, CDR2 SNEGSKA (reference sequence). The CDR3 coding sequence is TGCAGTGCCCCGGAACGCACAGATACGCAGTATTTT. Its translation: CSAPERTDTQYF.

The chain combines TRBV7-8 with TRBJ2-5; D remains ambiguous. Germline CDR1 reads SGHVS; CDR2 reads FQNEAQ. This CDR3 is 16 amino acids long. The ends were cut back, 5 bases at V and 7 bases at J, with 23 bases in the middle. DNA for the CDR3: TGTGCCAGCAGCCAAACCCTACCCGGACCTATAGGGACCCAGTACTTC. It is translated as CASSQTLPGPIGTQYF.

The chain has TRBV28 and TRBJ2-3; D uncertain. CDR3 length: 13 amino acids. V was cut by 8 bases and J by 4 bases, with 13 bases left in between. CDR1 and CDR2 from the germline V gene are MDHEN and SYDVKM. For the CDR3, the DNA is TGTGCCAGCGGCCCTTTAGGGCCAGATACGCAGTATTTT. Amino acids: CASGPLGPDTQYF.

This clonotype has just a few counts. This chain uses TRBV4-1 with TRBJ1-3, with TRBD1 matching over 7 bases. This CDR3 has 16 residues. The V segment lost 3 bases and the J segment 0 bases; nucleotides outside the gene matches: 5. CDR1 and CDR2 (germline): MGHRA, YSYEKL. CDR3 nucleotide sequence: TGCGCCAGCAGCCACCCGGGACAGAACTCTGGAAACACCATATATTTT. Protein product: CASSHPGQNSGNTIYF.

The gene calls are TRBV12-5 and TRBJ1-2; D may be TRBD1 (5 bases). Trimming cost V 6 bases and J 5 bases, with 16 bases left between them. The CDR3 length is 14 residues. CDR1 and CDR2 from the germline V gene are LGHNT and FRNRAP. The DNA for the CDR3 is TGTGCTAGTGGGCCCGACAGTGGGTCTTATGGCTACACCTTC. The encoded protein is CASGPDSGSYGYTF.

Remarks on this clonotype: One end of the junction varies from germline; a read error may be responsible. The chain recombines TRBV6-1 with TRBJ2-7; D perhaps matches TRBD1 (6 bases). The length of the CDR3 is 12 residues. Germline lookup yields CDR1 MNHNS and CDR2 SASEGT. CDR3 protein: CASSEKAGDREF. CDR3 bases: TGTGCCAGCAGTGAAAAGGCAGGGGATAGGGAATTC.

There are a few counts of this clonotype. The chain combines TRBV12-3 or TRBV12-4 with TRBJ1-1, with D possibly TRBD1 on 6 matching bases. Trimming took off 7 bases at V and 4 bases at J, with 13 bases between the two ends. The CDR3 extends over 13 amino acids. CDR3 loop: CASTRGGATEAFF. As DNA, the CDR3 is TGTGCCAGCACACGAGGGGGGGCCACTGAAGCTTTCTTT.

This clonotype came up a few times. CDR3 in amino acids: CASNLAGHDEQFF. The CDR3 bases are TGTGCCAGCAATCTAGCGGGACATGATGAGCAGTTCTTC. The V call is TRBV6-2 or TRBV6-3, the J call TRBJ2-1, with 9 bases lining up with TRBD2. Trimming cost V 7 bases and J 8 bases; bases outside gene matches: 6. The germline CDR1 and CDR2 sequences are MNHEY and SVGEGT. CDR3 size: 13 residues.

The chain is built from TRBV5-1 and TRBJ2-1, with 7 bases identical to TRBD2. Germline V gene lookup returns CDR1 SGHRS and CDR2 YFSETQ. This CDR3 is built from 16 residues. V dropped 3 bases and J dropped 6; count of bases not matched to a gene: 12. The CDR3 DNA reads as TGCGCCAGCAGCTCTCGGGGGAGGGCCCTCGGCAATGAGCAGTTCTTC. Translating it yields CASSSRGRALGNEQFF.

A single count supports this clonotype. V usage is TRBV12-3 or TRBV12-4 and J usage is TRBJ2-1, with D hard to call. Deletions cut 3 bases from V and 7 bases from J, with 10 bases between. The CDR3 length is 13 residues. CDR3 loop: CASSLIRKNEQFF. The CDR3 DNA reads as TGTGCCAGCAGTTTGATAAGGAAGAATGAGCAGTTCTTC.

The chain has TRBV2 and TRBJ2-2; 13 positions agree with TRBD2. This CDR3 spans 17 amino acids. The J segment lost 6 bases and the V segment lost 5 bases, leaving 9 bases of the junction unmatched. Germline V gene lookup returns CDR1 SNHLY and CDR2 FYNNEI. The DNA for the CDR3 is TGTGCCAGCAGTACTTCCACTAGCGGGAGGGCCGCCGGGGAGCTGTTTTTT. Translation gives CASSTSTSGRAAGELFF.

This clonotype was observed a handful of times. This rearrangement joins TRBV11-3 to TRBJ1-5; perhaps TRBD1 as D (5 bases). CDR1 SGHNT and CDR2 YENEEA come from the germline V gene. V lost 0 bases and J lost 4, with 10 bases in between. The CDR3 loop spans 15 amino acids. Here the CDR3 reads CASSLDPGPNQPQHF. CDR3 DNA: TGTGCCAGCAGCTTAGATCCAGGGCCAAATCAGCCCCAGCATTTT.

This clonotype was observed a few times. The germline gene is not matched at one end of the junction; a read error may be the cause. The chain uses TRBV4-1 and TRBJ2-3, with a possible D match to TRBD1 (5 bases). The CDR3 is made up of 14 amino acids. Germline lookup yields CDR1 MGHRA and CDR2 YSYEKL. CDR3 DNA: TGTGCCAGCAGCCAGGGCGGTTCTTCAGATACGCAGTATTTT. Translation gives CASSQGGSSDTQYF.

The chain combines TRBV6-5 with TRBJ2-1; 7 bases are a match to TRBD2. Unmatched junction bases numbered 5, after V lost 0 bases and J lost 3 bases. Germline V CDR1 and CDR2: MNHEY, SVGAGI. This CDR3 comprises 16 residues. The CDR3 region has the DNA TGTGCCAGCAGTTACTCTCCTAGCGGAGGCTACAATGAGCAGTTCTTC. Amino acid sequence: CASSYSPSGGYNEQFF.

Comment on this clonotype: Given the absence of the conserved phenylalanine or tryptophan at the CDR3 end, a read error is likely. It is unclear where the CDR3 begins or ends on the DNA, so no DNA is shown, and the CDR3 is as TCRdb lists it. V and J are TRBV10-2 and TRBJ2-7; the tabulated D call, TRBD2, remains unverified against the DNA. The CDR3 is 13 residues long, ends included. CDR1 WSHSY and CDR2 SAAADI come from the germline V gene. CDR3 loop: CASSEQPKAVLRL.

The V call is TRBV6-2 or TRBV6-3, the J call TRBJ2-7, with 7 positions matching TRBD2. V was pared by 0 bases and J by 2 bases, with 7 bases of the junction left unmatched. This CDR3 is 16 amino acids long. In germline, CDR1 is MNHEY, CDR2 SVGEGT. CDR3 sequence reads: CASSYSSAGLTYEQYF. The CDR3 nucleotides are TGTGCCAGCAGTTACTCGTCAGCGGGGCTTACCTACGAGCAGTACTTC.

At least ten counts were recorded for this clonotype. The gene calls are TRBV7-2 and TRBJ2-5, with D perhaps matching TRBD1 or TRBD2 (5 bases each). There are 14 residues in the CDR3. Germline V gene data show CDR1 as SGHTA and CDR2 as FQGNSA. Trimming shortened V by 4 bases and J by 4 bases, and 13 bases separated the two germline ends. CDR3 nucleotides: TGTGCCAGCAGCTCATCTGGGGGTAGAGAGACCCAGTACTTC. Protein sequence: CASSSSGGRETQYF. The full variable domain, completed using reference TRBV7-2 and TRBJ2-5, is GAGVSQSPSNKVTEKGKDVELRCDPISGHTALYWYRQSLGQGLEFLIYFQGNSAPDKSGLPSDRFSAERTGGSVSTLTIQRTQQEDSAVYLCASSSSGGRETQYFGPGTRLLVL.

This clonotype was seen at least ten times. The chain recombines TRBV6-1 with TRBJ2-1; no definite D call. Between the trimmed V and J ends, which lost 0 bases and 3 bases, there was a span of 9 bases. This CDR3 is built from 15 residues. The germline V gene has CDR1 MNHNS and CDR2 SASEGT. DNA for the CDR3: TGTGCCAGCAGTGAAGCTTCGGCGAACTACAATGAGCAGTTCTTC. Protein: CASSEASANYNEQFF.

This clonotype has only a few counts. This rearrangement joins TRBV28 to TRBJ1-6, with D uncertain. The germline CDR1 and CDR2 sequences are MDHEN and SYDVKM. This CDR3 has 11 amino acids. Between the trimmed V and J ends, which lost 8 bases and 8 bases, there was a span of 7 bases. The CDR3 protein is CASGHYSPLHF. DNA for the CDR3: TGTGCCAGCGGGCACTATTCACCCCTCCACTTT.